This record covers a single TCR beta chain. Random-hexamer reverse transcription was applied to roughly 0.5 to 1 ug RNA. TCRdb fed the immunoSEQ multiplex PCR reads into MiXCR, producing one record per CDR3 protein. The data contain roughly 200,000 distinct CDR3 sequences, just under 95% of them singletons. The data derive from a study of CD8 T cells in Susac syndrome. Study at large: Patients with Susac syndrome who were sequenced included over five with active disease and eight in remission. Patients with Susac syndrome were, at the time of blood collection, therapy-naive, maintained on corticosteroids, or maintained on intravenous immunoglobulin alone.

The authors carried out high-throughput sequencing of TCR beta. They applied it to CD8+ and CD4+ T cells obtained from blood. Germline V gene lookup returns CDR1 MDHEN and CDR2 SYDVKM. The CDR3 consists of 13 residues. Germline trimming cut 4 bases from V and 5 bases from J; bases unmatched to any gene: 1. The sample comprised CD4+ T cells from PBMCs. This chain joins TRBV28 and TRBJ1-5; 8 nucleotides align to TRBD1. This clonotype originated in a human donor with Susac syndrome. CDR3 residues: CASSYRGDQPQHF. CDR3 coding DNA: TGTGCCAGCAGTTACAGGGGGGATCAGCCCCAGCATTTT.